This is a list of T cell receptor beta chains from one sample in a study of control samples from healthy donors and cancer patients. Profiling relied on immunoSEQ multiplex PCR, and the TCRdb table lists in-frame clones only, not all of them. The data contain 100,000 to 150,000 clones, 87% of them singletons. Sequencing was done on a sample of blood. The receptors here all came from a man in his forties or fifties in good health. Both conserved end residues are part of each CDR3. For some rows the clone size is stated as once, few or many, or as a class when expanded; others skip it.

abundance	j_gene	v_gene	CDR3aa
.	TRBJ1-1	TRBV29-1	CSVEGPPGAFF
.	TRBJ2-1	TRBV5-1	CASSLEANTYNEQFF
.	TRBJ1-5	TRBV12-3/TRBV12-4	CASSLQSNQPQHF
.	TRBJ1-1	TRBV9	CASSVVEGSTEAFF
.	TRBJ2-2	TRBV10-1	CASSESSLAGNTGELFF
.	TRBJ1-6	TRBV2	CASSIQGVNSPLHF
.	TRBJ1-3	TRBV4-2	CASSQDLSRGRTGNTIYF
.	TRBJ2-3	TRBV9	CASSVGQGRADTQYF
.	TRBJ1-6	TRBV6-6	CASSSIALHF
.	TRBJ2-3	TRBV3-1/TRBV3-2	CASSPSGTGADTQYF
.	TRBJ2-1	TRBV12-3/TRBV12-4	CASSSGEDEQFF
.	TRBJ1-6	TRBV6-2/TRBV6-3	CASSYFGNSPLHF
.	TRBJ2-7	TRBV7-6	CASSLSGLAGSSYEQYF
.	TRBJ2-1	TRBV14	CASSQYPDTDNEQFF
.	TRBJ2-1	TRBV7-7	CASSLRLARTLNEQFF
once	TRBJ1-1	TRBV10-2	CASSENRDRGMNTEAFF
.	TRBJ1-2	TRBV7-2	CASSFTGLYGYTF
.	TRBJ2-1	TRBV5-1	CASSFQYRDEQFF
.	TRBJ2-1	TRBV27	CASRGVNEQFF
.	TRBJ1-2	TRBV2	CASGQINYGYTF
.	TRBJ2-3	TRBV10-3	CAISGLAGGPDTQYF
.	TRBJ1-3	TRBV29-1	CSVAGNGNTIYF
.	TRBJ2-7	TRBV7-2	CASSLAGAGTGGYEQYF
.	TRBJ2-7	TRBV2	CASSDTGPSSYEQYF
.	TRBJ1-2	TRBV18	CASSTTGHGYTF
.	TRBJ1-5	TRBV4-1	CASSAAYYSNQPQHF
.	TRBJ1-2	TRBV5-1	CASSLVFQGDYGYTF
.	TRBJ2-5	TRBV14	CASSRLGEETQYF
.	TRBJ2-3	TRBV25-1	CASVSSGREINTQYF
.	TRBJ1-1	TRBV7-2	CASSLVVRTMNTEAFF
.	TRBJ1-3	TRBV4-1	CASSQGGGSGNTIYF
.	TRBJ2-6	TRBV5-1	CASSTTRGRGFSGANVLTF
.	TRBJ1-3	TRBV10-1	CASSPAGYGNTIYF
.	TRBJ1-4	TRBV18	CASSPTARRHAGWEEKLFF
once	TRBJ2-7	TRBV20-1	CRQVYEQCF
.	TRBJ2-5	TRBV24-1	CATSGTGTSGGMGETQYF
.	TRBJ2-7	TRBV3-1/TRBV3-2	CASSHSYEQYF
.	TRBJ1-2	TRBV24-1	CAASDPTGYYGYTF
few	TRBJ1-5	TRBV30	CACEGVNSNQPQHF
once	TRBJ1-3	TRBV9	CASSATGAGNTIYF
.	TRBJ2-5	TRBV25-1	CASRGTAQETQYF
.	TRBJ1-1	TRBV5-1	CASSLARATTEAFF
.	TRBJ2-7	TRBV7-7	CASSLESGPTYEQYF
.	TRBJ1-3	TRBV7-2	CASSLAGAGNTIYF
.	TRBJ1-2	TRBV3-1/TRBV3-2	CASSPPGTEGYTF
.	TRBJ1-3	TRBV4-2	CASSPPTRRYSGNTIYF
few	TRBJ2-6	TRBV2	CASSPQSGANVLTF
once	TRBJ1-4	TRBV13	CASSLDRGGEKLFF
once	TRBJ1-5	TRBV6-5	CASRKTGGENQPQHF